Sequencing of this T cell receptor (beta chain) was carried out in a study of cytomegalovirus exposure and HLA in healthy donors. General observations from the study: Among immune exposure information, only CMV serostatus was available.

V was cut by 8 bases and J by 3 bases, with 17 bases left in between. The CDR3 has 14 amino acids. CDR1 and CDR2 from the germline V gene are SGHNT and YENEEA. A note on this clone: Its antigen is undetermined.

Both 60 Vbeta primers and 13 Jbeta primers went into the PCR. Generated by immunoSEQ multiplex PCR, the TCRdb table keeps only in-frame clones and is missing some. The sample holds 130,000 or so clones; roughly 89% are singletons and the top ten take approximately 4.7%. Sequences were obtained from PBMCs. This chain connects TRBV11-3 to TRBJ2-7; D perhaps matches TRBD2 (7 bases). The sequence came from a woman in her twenties or thirties in good health and CMV-seronegative. CDR3 sequence: CASLRGGQYYEQYF. CDR3 sequence (DNA): TGTGCCAGCTTGCGCGGGGGACAATACTACGAGCAGTACTTC.